Described below is a single T cell receptor beta chain sequence and its context. This clonotype was found a few times. The antigen this receptor binds is unknown. No base qualities exist here, and no much larger clone lies one base off it. RNA was extracted using the RNeasy kit, and 0.5 to 1 microgram was reverse transcribed with random hexamers. The immunoSEQ multiplex PCR assay, covering 54 Vbeta and 13 Jbeta segments, was used to amplify TCR beta CDR3 regions. PCR amplification bias was corrected by using a synthetic template baseline for primer optimization and computational correction. The study's own analysis went as follows. Reads were annotated to V, D and J genes according to IMGT and were analyzed with immunoSEQ Analyzer, with only productive sequences retained. Clonality was computed as one minus Shannon entropy normalized by log2 of the number of productive unique sequences. For each patient and control, public and private clones were evaluated within the 100 most prevalent clones. Clones were defined as Susac-specific when absent from the healthy and MS cohorts, from about 1,100 published viral clones and from other ImmuneACCESS disease sequences. TCRdb handled the public reads itself, with Q25 trimming in fastp and clone calling in MiXCR, and kept productive beta chains. CDR3 protein sequences are deduplicated, and each keeps its most common genes and DNA. TCRdb assigned the V and J calls; the authors' analysis was not used. The sample records some 450,000 distinct CDR3 sequences, more than 80% of which are singletons. The ten most abundant clones make up about 0.12% of the sample.

Including cysteine and phenylalanine, the CDR3 has 15 amino acids. Solely the CDR3 DNA is kept, with 45 bases framed from the first base. V is clipped by 10 bases and J by 4 bases, and the sequence between their germline boundaries is 22 bases long. As encoded in the germline V gene, CDR1 is MNHNS while CDR2 is SASEGT. The sample originates from a study of CD8 T cells in Susac syndrome (dated by TCRdb to about 2019). Looking at the study overall: The study used repertoire sequencing to test whether antigen drove CD8+ T cell activation and differentiation in Susac syndrome. The study compared CD8+ T cell repertoire clonality among 12 healthy donors, 14 Susac syndrome patients and roughly 15 multiple sclerosis patients.

Peripheral blood CD8+ and CD4+ T cells from healthy donors, Susac syndrome patients and multiple sclerosis patients were profiled using high-throughput TCR beta sequencing. The multiple sclerosis controls were treatment-naive patients whose relapsing-remitting disease, either stable or active, fulfilled the revised McDonald criteria. CD8+ TEMRA cells were enriched by FACS, while bulk CD8+ and CD4+ T cells were purified by magnetic negative isolation. Blood was drawn into EDTA tubes, processed within 24 hours, and PBMCs were isolated by density gradient centrifugation. PBMCs intended for TCR sequencing were cryopreserved in liquid nitrogen and thawed later in a water bath at 37 degrees C. A purity of at least 90% was achieved for sorted or isolated CD4+, CD8+ and CD8+ TEMRA cells. What the authors observed across the whole study: The number of individuals in the TCR sequencing and HLA analysis was recognized as being relatively small.

The receptor was isolated from a human donor with multiple sclerosis. Sequenced sample: CD8+ T cells from PBMCs. Here the chain combines TRBV6-1 and TRBJ1-1, and possibly TRBD1, on 6 matching bases. The DNA sequence is given as TGTGCCACCATTGGGCGGGGGGCGCTAGGCACTGAAGCTTTCTTT. It codes for CATIGRGALGTEAFF.